This TCR beta chain was profiled in a study of cytomegalovirus exposure and HLA in healthy donors. Broader study findings: Presence/absence analyses treated sequencing depth as roughly uniform across donors. In a later analysis, HLA-C alleles had the fewest associated TCRs, DRB1 alleles the most. An apparent linkage of common viral pathogens to several of the most significant clusters emerged in a later analysis.

Of note for this clone: Its antigen remains unknown.

V was cut by 4 bases and J by 0 bases, with 15 bases left in between. The CDR3 covers 16 residues. Germline CDR1 is LNHDA and CDR2 is SQIVND (reference sequence). In the PCR, 60 Vbeta and 13 Jbeta primers were used. Profiling relied on immunoSEQ multiplex PCR, and the TCRdb table lists in-frame clones only, not all of them. The repertoire holds roughly 120,000 clones, with about four fifths as singletons. This TCR was recovered from a woman aged 40 to 50 in good health and CMV-seronegative. Sequenced sample: PBMCs. The chain carries TRBV19 and TRBJ1-1; D may be TRBD1 (5 bases). As DNA, the CDR3 is TGTGCCAGTAGTAGGGCCATACAGGTCCTGAACACTGAAGCTTTCTTT. Encoded protein: CASSRAIQVLNTEAFF.